There are a few counts of the clone carrying this TCR beta chain. Its antigen is not identified. The data derive from a study of cytomegalovirus exposure and HLA in healthy donors. The CDR3 sequence is 16 residues long. Germline CDR1 reads LGHNA; CDR2 reads YSLEER. Findings and caveats of the study: In vitro, a few CMV-associated chains proved specific for CMV antigens.

Both 60 Vbeta primers and 13 Jbeta primers went into the PCR. Measured with immunoSEQ multiplex PCR; TCRdb has only the in-frame clones, and not every one. This table has approximately 190,000 clones, around 80% appearing once. The TCR sequence derives from a man aged 40-49 years in good health and CMV-seropositive. Specimen: PBMCs. The J gene is TRBJ2-5, the V gene TRBV4-3; 7 positions agree with TRBD1. The J call could be wrong; TRBJ2-7 is a better fit for the DNA end. The CDR3 loop is CASSQATGAIPYEQYF. DNA of the CDR3: TGCGCCAGCAGCCAGGCCACAGGGGCCATCCCCTACGAGCAGTACTTC.